The 12 T cell receptor beta chains presented below share a single source sample, sequenced in a study of blood T cells in healthy people across ages. Primers used in a second PCR of about 6 to 12 cycles were a sample-barcoded 5' primer and a J-beta primer mix. TCRdb used MiXCR to reprocess the 5' RACE reads, holding one entry per CDR3 protein. The sample gives some 890,000 distinct CDR3 sequences, 25% to 35% of which show up once; about 10% is in the top ten. These data are also associated with another study on T cells of mothers and their children.

The sample comprised blood. Receptor source: a woman in her thirties or forties in good health.

The chain recombines TRBV6-5 with TRBJ1-1, with D tentatively TRBD1 (5 bases). The CDR3 length is 13 residues. Germline lookup yields CDR1 MNHEY and CDR2 SVGAGI. V lost 2 bases, J lost 7 bases, and 11 bases lay in between. CDR3: CASSYGQTVEAFF. CDR3 DNA sequence: TGTGCCAGCAGTTACGGGCAGACAGTTGAAGCTTTCTTT.

This clonotype was picked up many times. The chain employs TRBV5-1 and TRBJ2-7; TRBD1 might be the D (6 bases). Germline loops: CDR1 SGHRS, CDR2 YFSETQ. CDR3 length: 14 amino acids. Trimming took off 4 bases at V and 2 bases at J, with 13 bases between the two ends. This CDR3 is CASSPRTDPYEQYF. Written as DNA, the CDR3 is TGCGCCAGCAGCCCTCGGACAGACCCCTACGAGCAGTACTTC.

CDR3 protein: CAWNLAGAQGDTQYF. CDR3 nucleotide sequence: TGTGCCTGGAACCTAGCGGGGGCCCAGGGAGATACGCAGTATTTT. This chain links TRBV30 with TRBJ2-3, with 10 bases fitting TRBD2. Trimming took 4 bases from V and 5 from J; bases not matched to a gene: 9. The CDR3 loop spans 15 amino acids. Germline V lookup: CDR1 GTSNPN, CDR2 SVGIG (reference sequence).

The rearrangement uses TRBV5-6 and TRBJ2-2; possibly TRBD2 for D (7 bases). CDR1 SGHDT and CDR2 YYEEEE come from the germline V gene. CDR3 size: 17 residues. Trimming pared 6 bases from V and 3 bases from J, leaving 21 bases between. The CDR3 coding sequence is TGTGCCAGCACTATGACGGGGGGCGCGGGGTACACCGGGGAGCTGTTTTTT. Amino acids: CASTMTGGAGYTGELFF.

This clonotype occurred many times. This chain joins TRBV6-2 or TRBV6-3 and TRBJ2-7; D not certain. Trimming took off 7 bases at V and 2 bases at J, with 9 bases between the two ends. The germline V gene has CDR1 MNHEY and CDR2 SVGEGT. The CDR3 length is 12 residues. The CDR3 reads CASKGDTYEQYF. Written as DNA, the CDR3 is TGTGCCAGCAAAGGTGATACCTACGAGCAGTACTTC.

V is TRBV5-6 and J is TRBJ2-5, with 11 bases matching TRBD2. This CDR3 has 15 amino acids. Germline assignment: CDR1 SGHDT and CDR2 YYEEEE. The junction had 7 bases not matched to a gene; V was cut back by 4 bases and J by 5 bases. The CDR3 spells CASSLTSGGGETQYF. The CDR3 DNA follows: TGTGCCAGCAGCCTTACTAGCGGGGGAGGGGAGACCCAGTACTTC.

This clonotype appeared a single time. The chain is built from TRBV12-3 or TRBV12-4 and TRBJ1-6, with a possible D match to TRBD1 (5 bases). The CDR3 runs 15 residues. V was pared by 6 bases and J by 10 bases, with 19 bases between. The CDR3 DNA is TGTGCCAGCAGCTCCACGAGTCAGGGCGGATCACCCCTCCACTTT. It is translated as CASSSTSQGGSPLHF.

This clonotype turned up a few times. The chain recombines TRBV28 with TRBJ2-5; 9 bases agree with TRBD2. After removal of 5 bases from V and 4 bases from J, the junction contained 11 bases not matched to a gene. Germline V gene lookup returns CDR1 MDHEN and CDR2 SYDVKM. The CDR3 extends over 16 amino acids. CDR3 amino acids: CASSASIAGVRETQYF. Here the CDR3 DNA reads TGTGCCAGCAGTGCCTCGATAGCGGGGGTGCGAGAGACCCAGTACTTC.

This clonotype was counted a few times. The chain combines TRBV12-3 or TRBV12-4 with TRBJ1-4; D possibly corresponds to TRBD1 (6 bases). CDR3 length equals 15 residues. The V end was cut by 3 bases, the J end by 5 bases, with 13 bases between. The CDR3 sequence is CASSLFSGENEKLFF. For the CDR3, the DNA is TGTGCCAGCAGTTTGTTTTCAGGGGAGAATGAAAAACTGTTTTTT.

The table lists this clonotype with a few counts. This sequence joins TRBV20-1 and TRBJ2-6; D is uncertain. CDR3 length equals 16 residues. Per the germline V gene, CDR1 is DFQATT and CDR2 is SNEGSKA (reference sequence). Trimming removed 3 bases from V and 0 bases from J, with 12 bases in between. The CDR3 DNA reads as TGCAGTGCTAGGCGGCAGGAGTTCTCTGGGGCCAACGTCCTGACTTTC. It yields the protein CSARRQEFSGANVLTF.

This clonotype was counted a few times. Since a much larger clone is just one base distant, this may be a read error. The V call is TRBV30, the J call TRBJ2-1; D is unclear. V lost 3 bases to trimming and J lost 9 bases, with 18 bases between them. Germline lookup yields CDR1 GTSNPN and CDR2 SVGIG (reference sequence). The length of the CDR3 is 14 residues. The chain's CDR3 is CAWRGFSPLGEQFF. For the CDR3, the DNA is TGTGCCTGGAGGGGATTCTCCCCGCTGGGTGAGCAGTTCTTC.

This clonotype showed up many times. The chain links TRBV20-1 to TRBJ2-7; 7 bases line up with TRBD2. This CDR3 contains 14 residues. Per germline, CDR1 DFQATT and CDR2 SNEGSKA (reference sequence). V shed 5 bases and J 2 bases; nucleotides not matched to a gene: 9. The CDR3 region is CSAHERGLTYEQYF. CDR3 DNA: TGCAGTGCTCACGAGCGGGGCCTCACCTACGAGCAGTACTTC.